The 2 T cell receptor beta chains below come from one sample, sequenced in a study of T cells in Graves' hyperthyroidism and ophthalmopathy (dated by TCRdb to between 2019 and 2020). The library was obtained by multiplex PCR. TCRdb lists the instrument as Illumina HiSeq 2000. The TCR beta CDR3 regions were amplified from RNA transcripts. For the first round of RT-PCR on the TCR CDR3, the HTBI primer set was used together with the Qiagen OneStep RT-PCR kit. TCRdb reprocessing: public reads trimmed at Q25 with fastp, clones called with MiXCR, in-frame beta chains kept. For every CDR3 protein sequence, its rows merge into one entry that carries the most common genes and DNA. For this sample there are hundreds of thousands of distinct CDR3 sequences; 14% appear just once. The ten most abundant clones make up approximately 10% of the sample. The sample comprised blood. The receptors here all came from a woman between 18 and 30 years old with Graves' hyperthyroidism.

Regarding this clonotype: A read error may explain this, as a much larger clone is one base away. The chain recombines TRBV3-1 with TRBJ2-1, with 12 bases aligning to TRBD2. Germline V gene sequence: CDR1 LGHDT, CDR2 YNNKEL (reference sequence). This CDR3 contains 20 residues. The J segment lost 0 bases and the V segment lost 1 base, leaving 10 bases of the junction unmatched. In nucleotides, the CDR3 is TGTGCCAGCAGCCAAGGGGGGCCTGGACTAGCGGGGAGCTCCTACAATGAGCAGTTCTTC. This encodes CASSQGGPGLAGSSYNEQFF.

In its sample, this clonotype was seen many times. The chain recombines TRBV9 with TRBJ2-5, with TRBD2 identical over 10 bases. Germline V gene lookup returns CDR1 SGDLS and CDR2 YYNGEE. The CDR3 contains 18 residues. Trimming removed 0 bases from V and 3 bases from J; junction bases left unmatched: 11. The DNA of the CDR3 is TGTGCCAGCAGCGTAGCTTTTGTAGCGGGAGGTGGAAAAGAGACCCAGTACTTC. It yields the protein CASSVAFVAGGGKETQYF.